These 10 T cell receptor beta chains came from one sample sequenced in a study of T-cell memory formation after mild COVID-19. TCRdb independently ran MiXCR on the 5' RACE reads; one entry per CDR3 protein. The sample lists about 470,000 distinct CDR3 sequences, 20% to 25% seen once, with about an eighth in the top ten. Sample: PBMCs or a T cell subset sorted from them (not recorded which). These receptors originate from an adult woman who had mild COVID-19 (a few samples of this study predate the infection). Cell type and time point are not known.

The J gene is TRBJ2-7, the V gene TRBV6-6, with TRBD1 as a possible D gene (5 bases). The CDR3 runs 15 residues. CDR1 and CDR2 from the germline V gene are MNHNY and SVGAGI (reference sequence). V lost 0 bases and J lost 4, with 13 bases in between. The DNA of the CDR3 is TGTGCCAGCAGTTACTCGATCCAGGGTGGGTACGAGCAGTACTTC. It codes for CASSYSIQGGYEQYF.

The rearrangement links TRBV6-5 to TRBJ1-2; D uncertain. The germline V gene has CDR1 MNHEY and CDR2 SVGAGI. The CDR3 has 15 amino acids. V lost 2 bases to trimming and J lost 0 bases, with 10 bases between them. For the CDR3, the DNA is TGTGCCAGCAGTTACGGAGAATTACCTAACTATGGCTACACCTTC. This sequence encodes CASSYGELPNYGYTF.

This CDR3 reads CATSRDHGSQGFRAFF. The CDR3 DNA sequence: TGTGCCACCAGCAGAGATCACGGTTCACAGGGGTTTCGAGCTTTCTTT. The genes are TRBV15 and TRBJ1-1, with 7 bases that match TRBD1. Germline CDR1 LNHNV, CDR2 YYDKDF (reference sequence). The trim removed 0 bases at V and 10 bases at J, leaving 14 bases unmatched. The CDR3 is made up of 16 amino acids.

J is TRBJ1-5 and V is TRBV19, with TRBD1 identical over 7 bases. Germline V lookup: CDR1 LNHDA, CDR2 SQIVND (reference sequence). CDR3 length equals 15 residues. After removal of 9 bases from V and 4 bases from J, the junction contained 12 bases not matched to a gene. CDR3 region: CASRQGWTDNQPQHF. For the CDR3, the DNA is TGTGCCAGCAGACAGGGCTGGACCGATAATCAGCCCCAGCATTTT.

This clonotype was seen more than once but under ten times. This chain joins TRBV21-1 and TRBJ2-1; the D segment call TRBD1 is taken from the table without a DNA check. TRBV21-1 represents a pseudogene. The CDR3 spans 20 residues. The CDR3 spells CASSKMRPGSREGDANEQFF. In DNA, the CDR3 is TGTGCCAGCAGCAAAATGCGTCCCGGGAGCCGGGAAGGCGACGCCAATGAGCAGTTCTTC.

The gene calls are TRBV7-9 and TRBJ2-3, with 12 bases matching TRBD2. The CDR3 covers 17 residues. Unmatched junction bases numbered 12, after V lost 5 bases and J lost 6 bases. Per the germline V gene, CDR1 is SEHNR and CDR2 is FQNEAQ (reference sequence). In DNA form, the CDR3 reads TGTGCCAGCAGCCCACGACGACTAGCGGGAGCACAGGATACGCAGTATTTT. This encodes CASSPRRLAGAQDTQYF.

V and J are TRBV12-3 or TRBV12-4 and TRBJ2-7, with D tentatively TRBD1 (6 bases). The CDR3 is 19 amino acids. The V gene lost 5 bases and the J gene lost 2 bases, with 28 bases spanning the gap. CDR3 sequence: CASSLLGGSRTTPPYEQYF. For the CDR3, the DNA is TGTGCCAGCAGTCTGCTTGGGGGCTCAAGAACCACCCCCCCCTACGAGCAGTACTTC.

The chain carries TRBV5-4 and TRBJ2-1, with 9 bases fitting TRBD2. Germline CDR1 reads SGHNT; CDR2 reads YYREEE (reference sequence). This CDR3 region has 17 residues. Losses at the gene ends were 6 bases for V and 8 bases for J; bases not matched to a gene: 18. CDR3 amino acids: CASTLGLGSGSFDEQFF. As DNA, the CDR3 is TGTGCCAGCACCCTTGGTCTGGGTAGCGGGAGTTTCGATGAGCAGTTCTTC.

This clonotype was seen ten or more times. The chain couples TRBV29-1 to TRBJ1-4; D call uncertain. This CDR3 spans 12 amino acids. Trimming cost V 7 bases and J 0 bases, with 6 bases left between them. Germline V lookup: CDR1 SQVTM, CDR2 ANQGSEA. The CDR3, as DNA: TGCAGCGGGGCAACAACTAATGAAAAACTGTTTTTT. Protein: CSGATTNEKLFF. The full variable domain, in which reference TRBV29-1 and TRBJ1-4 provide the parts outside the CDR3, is SAVISQKPSRDICQRGTSLTIQCQVDSQVTMMFWYRQQPGQSLTLIATANQGSEATYESGFVIDKFPISRPNLTFSTLTVSNMSPEDSSIYLCSGATTNEKLFFGSGTQLSVL.

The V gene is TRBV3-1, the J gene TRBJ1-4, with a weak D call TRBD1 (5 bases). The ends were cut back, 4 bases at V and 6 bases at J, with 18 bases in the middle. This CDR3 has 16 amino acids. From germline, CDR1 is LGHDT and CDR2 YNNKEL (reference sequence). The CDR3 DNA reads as TGTGCCAGCAGCCCTAGGCGGGGGTTGGACGATGAAAAACTGTTTTTT. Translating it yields CASSPRRGLDDEKLFF.